This paragraph covers one T cell receptor (beta chain) sequence. These data originate in a study of T cell responses to AZD1222 COVID-19 vaccine. The germline V and J ends were trimmed by 6 bases and 6 bases, with 12 bases remaining between them. This CDR3 is built from 13 residues. Generated by immunoSEQ multiplex PCR, the TCRdb table keeps only in-frame clones and is missing some. The sample shows roughly 150,000 clones, about 87% of them seen only once. The chain links TRBV12-3 or TRBV12-4 to TRBJ1-5; TRBD1 is a possible D gene (6 bases). The source of this sequence is an adult who received the AZD1222 COVID-19 vaccine. Sample: peripheral blood, taken 28 days after the second AZD1222 dose. The CDR3 spells CASSGQRGQPQHF. The CDR3 nucleotides are TGTGCCAGCAGCGGACAGAGGGGTCAGCCCCAGCATTTT.